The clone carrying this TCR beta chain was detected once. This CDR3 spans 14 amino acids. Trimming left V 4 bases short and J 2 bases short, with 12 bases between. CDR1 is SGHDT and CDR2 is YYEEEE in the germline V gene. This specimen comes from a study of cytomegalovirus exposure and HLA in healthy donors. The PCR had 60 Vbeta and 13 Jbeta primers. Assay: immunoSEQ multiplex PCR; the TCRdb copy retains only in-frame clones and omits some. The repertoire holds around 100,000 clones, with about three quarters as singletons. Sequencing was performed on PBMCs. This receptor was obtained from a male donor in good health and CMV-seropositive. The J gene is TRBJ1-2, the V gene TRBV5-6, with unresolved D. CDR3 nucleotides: TGTGCCAGCAGCCACTTCCTCCTCAACTATGGCTACACCTTC. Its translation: CASSHFLLNYGYTF.